This T cell receptor beta chain was sequenced for a study of CDR3 diversity in severe acne. TCRdb reanalysed the PCR reads using MiXCR and keeps one entry per CDR3 protein. Of 89,000 or so distinct CDR3 sequences detected, about 50% appear once; the ten largest clones hold over 9.5%. This clonotype was observed at least ten times. Germline lookup yields CDR1 LNHDA and CDR2 SQIVND (reference sequence). The V and J ends lost 3 bases and 1 base, in that order; junction bases with no gene match: 3. CDR3 length: 15 amino acids. The sample consisted of blood. The receptor was isolated from a male donor in good health, serving as a control. The chain links TRBV19 to TRBJ2-7; 10 bases fit TRBD2. Written as DNA, the CDR3 is TGTGCCAGTAGTATCGGGACTAGCGTATCCTACGAGCAGTACTTC. It specifies CASSIGTSVSYEQYF.